Below, one TCR beta chain is given with its context. The record originates from a study of shared clonotypes between healthy human individuals. The protocol was immunoSEQ multiplex PCR, while the TCRdb copy is restricted to in-frame clones and leaves out a portion. The sample has roughly 2 million clones; over 85% are singletons. Germline V gives CDR1 SGHDT, CDR2 YYEEEE. With 4 bases removed from V and 0 bases from J, the gap between germline ends came to 9 bases. The CDR3 is made up of 14 amino acids. Material: naive CD4+ T cells sorted from blood. Documented subset: CD45RA+ positively selected. This sequence was found in a man between 18 and 29 years old in good health. The V gene is TRBV5-6, the J gene TRBJ2-3, with unresolved D. Written as DNA, the CDR3 is TGTGCCAGCAGCGGCCGGATAAGCACAGATACGCAGTATTTT. It codes for CASSGRISTDTQYF.